The clone carrying this TCR beta chain was counted once. The data stem from a study of blood T cells in healthy people across ages. Together with a sample-barcoded 5' primer, a J-beta primer mix was included in a second PCR lasting about 6 to 11 cycles. Every cDNA molecule carried a tag from a template-switch adaptor bearing 12 random nucleotides. TCRdb analysed the 5' RACE reads with MiXCR anew, one entry per CDR3 protein. The sample comprises 800,000 to 950,000 distinct CDR3 sequences, around 48% of which are singletons, and 10% to 15% rests with the top ten. The CDR3 is 13 residues long. V lost 7 bases and J 2 bases, leaving 6 bases between the germline ends. Germline CDR1 is SGHAT and CDR2 is FQNNGV.

J is TRBJ2-6 and V is TRBV11-2; the D is unclear. This sequence was found in a man aged 30 to 45 in good health. The sample was blood. CDR3 in amino acids: CASIIPGANVLTF. CDR3 DNA sequence: TGTGCCAGCATTATCCCTGGGGCCAACGTCCTGACTTTC.